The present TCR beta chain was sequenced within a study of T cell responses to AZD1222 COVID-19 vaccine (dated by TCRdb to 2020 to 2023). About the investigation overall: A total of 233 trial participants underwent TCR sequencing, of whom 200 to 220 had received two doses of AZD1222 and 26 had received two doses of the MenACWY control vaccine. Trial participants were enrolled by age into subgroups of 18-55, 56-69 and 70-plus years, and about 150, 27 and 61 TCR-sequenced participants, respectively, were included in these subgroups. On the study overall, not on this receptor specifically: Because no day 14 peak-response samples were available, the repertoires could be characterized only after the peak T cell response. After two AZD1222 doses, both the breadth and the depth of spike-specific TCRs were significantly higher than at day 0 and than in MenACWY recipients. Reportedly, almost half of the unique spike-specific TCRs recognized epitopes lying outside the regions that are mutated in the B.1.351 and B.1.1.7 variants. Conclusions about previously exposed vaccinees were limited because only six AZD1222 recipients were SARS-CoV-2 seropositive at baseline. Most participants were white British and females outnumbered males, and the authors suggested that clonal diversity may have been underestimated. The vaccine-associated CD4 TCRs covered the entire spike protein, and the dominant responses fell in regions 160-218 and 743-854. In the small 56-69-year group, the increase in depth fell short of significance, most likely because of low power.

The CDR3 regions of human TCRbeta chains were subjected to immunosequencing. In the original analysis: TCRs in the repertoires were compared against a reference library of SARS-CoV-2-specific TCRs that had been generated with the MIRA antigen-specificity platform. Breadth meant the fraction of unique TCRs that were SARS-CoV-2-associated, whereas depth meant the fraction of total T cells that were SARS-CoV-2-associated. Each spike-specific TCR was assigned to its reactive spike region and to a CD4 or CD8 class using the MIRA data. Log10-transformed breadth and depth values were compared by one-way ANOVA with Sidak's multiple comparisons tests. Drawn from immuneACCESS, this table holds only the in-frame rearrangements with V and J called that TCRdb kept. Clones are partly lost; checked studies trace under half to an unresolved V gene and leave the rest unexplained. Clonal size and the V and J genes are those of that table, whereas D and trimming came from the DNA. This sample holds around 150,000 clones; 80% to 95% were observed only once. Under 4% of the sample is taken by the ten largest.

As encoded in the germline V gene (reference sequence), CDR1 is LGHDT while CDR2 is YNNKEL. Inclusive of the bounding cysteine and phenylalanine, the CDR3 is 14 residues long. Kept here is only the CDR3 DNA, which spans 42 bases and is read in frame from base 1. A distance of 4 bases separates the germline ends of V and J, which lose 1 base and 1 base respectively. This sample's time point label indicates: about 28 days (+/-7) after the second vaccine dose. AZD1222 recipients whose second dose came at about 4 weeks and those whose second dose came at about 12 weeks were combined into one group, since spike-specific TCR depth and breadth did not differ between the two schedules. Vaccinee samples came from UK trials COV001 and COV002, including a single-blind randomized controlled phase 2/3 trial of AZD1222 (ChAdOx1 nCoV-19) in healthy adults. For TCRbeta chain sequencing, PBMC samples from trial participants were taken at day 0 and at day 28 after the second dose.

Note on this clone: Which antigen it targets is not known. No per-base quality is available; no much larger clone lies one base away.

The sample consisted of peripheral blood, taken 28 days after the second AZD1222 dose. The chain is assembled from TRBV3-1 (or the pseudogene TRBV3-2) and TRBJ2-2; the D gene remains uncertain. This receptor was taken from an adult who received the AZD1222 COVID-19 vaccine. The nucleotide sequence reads TGTGCCAGCAGCCAAGTACAGAACACCGGGGAGCTGTTTTTT. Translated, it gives CASSQVQNTGELFF.